This record looks at one T cell receptor beta chain sequence and its context. V gave up 0 bases and J gave up 0 bases, with 15 bases separating them. This CDR3 contains 17 residues. Germline CDR1 is SGHRS and CDR2 is YFSETQ. Treatment specified: randomized to nivolumab then ipilimumab (arm A) or the reverse (arm B). None of the patients previously received DNA-damaging chemotherapy. Sorted cells were live CD3+CD8+, lacking CD19 and CD56, from PBMCs. This sample is drawn from a study of sequential checkpoint blockade in melanoma. Study background: Arm A got nivolumab then ipilimumab; arm B the reverse, 1:1. Each arm's sequence ended with maintenance nivolumab.

Data came from immunoSEQ multiplex PCR; TCRdb stores just in-frame clones and leaves some out. The table records roughly 23,000 clones, roughly 76% of them present only once. The receptor was derived from a human donor with melanoma. Sample: CD8+ T cells sorted from blood (inferred from file names), taken from a patient given nivolumab and ipilimumab in sequence. This sequence joins TRBV5-1 and TRBJ1-1; the D is unclear. This chain's CDR3 is CASSLGALEPMNTEAFF. CDR3 in DNA: TGCGCCAGCAGCTTGGGTGCCTTAGAGCCTATGAACACTGAAGCTTTCTTT.